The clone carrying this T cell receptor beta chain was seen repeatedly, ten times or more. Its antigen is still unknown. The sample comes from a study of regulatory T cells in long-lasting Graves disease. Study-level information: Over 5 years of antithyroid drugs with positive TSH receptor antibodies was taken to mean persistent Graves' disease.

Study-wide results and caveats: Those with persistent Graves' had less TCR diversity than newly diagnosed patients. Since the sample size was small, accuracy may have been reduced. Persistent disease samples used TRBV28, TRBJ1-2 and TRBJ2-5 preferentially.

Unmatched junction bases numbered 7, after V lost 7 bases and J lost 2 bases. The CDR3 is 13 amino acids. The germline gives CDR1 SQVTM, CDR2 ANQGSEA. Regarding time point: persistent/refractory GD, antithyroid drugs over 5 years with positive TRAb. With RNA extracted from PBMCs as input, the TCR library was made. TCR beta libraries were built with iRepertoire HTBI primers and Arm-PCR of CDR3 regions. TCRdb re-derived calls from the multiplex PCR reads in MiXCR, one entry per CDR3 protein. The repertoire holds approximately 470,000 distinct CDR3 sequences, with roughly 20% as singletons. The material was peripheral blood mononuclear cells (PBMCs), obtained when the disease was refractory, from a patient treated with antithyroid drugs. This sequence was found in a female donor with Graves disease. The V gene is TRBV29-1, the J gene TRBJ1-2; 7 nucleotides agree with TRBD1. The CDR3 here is CSAGQKNNYGYTF. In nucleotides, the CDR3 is TGCAGCGCGGGACAGAAAAACAACTATGGCTACACCTTC.